This record looks at one TCR beta chain sequence and its context. No cognate antigen has been identified for it. No much larger clonotype is one base removed from it; base qualities were not supplied. TCRbeta CDR3 regions were amplified from genomic DNA using the immunoSEQ Assay, a bias-controlled multiplex PCR. The published analysis was carried out like this. Within the assay, amplification of reference gene primers was used to estimate how many nucleated cells each sample contained. To quantify the absolute abundance of each unique TCRbeta CDR3 rearrangement, sequence reads were collapsed and filtered. Productive Simpson clonality was computed per sample as the square root of Simpson's diversity index over productive rearrangements. TCRdb took this table from immuneACCESS and kept in-frame rearrangements with V and J called. Such tables lack part of the clones; where checked against another copy, unresolved V genes explain under half of the gap, and the rest is unexplained. V and J calls and clone size come straight from that table; D and trimming were deduced from the DNA. The sample contains 350,000 to 550,000 clones, roughly 89% of them found a single time. The ten largest clones represent about 4.3% of the sample.

The record originates from a study of blood T cell repertoires in COVID-19 (dated by TCRdb to about 2020). General notes on the study: Samples covering the acute and convalescent phases of COVID-19 were provided by collaborators in the United States, Italy and Spain. The prospective study material was composed of cDNA or gDNA derived from T cells, B-cell-depleted T cells, or PBMCs. Subjects who had been exposed to COVID-19, were actively infected with it, or had recovered from it provided the deeply sampled blood TCRbeta repertoires that made up the dataset. A freely available public database, intended as a resource for researchers studying the immune response to SARS-CoV-2, is where the repertoires were released. The samples were drawn from the first 160 participants of the ongoing ImmuneRACE study and from 1,254 subjects provided by 6 global collaborators. A de-identified subject ID, COVID-19 status, age in years and sex were almost always included in the sample metadata. HLA class I and class II types, where available, came from metadata supplied by the sample provider rather than from assay-based typing. Broad study findings and their caveats: The quantity of clinical and demographic metadata differed by source and by participant and was supplied without curation.

Whole blood was collected in K2EDTA tubes by collaborating institutions according to the institutions' own protocols. Collaborator samples were shipped for TCRbeta analysis as frozen whole blood, isolated PBMCs, or DNA extracted from either sample type. V lost 3 bases and J lost 2 bases, and the count of bases not matched to a germline gene is 5. Based on the germline V gene, the CDR1 and CDR2 sequences are SGHAT and FQNNGV. The CDR3 measures 15 amino acids from cysteine to phenylalanine. Solely the CDR3 DNA is kept, with 45 bases framed from the first base. This TCR came from a woman aged 25 to 39 with acute or convalescent COVID-19. The rearranged segments are TRBV11-2 and TRBJ1-1, with 8 bases matching TRBD1. The sample was peripheral blood. The CDR3 region has the sequence CASSFLAGGNTEAFF. The sequenced DNA is TGTGCCAGCAGCTTTTTGGCAGGGGGCAACACTGAAGCTTTCTTT.